Sequencing of this T cell receptor (beta chain) was carried out in a study of blood T cell repertoires in COVID-19. Study summary: Samples of COVID-19 (acute and convalescent) were obtained from the United States, Italy and Spain.

Data came from immunoSEQ multiplex PCR; TCRdb stores just in-frame clones and leaves some out. The sample gives about 94,000 clones, around two thirds of which show up once; less than 5% is in the top ten. The CDR3 sequence is 15 residues long. J gave up 5 bases and V 5 bases, and 7 bases lay outside the gene matches. The germline V gene encodes CDR1 MNHEY and CDR2 SVGEGT. Material for sequencing was peripheral blood. This clonotype was obtained from a man in his 70s with COVID-19, enrolled during active disease. This rearrangement joins TRBV6-2 or TRBV6-3 to TRBJ2-5; the match to TRBD1 covers 11 bases. CDR3 protein: CASSTWTGGDETQYF. DNA for the CDR3: TGTGCCAGCAGTACCTGGACAGGGGGCGATGAGACCCAGTACTTC.